Each of the 32 T cell receptor beta chains below was sequenced from the same sample in a study of shared clonotypes between healthy human individuals. Data came from immunoSEQ multiplex PCR; TCRdb stores just in-frame clones and leaves some out. This table has 2 million to 2.5 million clones, 80% to 95% appearing once. What was sequenced was naive CD4+ T cells from PBMCs. Stated subset: CD45RA+ positively selected. These receptors were obtained from a man in his late teens or twenties in good health. Some clones in this sample may be carry-over from other donors' samples.

V gene TRBV10-2 combines with J gene TRBJ1-5; D not resolved. From germline, CDR1 is WSHSY and CDR2 SAAADI. V shed 0 bases and J shed 4 bases, with 7 bases lying between them. The CDR3 is 14 amino acids. CDR3 sequence: CASSESTANQPQHF. CDR3 coding DNA: TGCGCCAGCAGTGAGTCTACGGCTAATCAGCCCCAGCATTTT.

CDR3 bases: TGTGCCTGGATACCCGGGACAGGGGTCGGCGGGGAGCTGTTTTTT. This codes for CAWIPGTGVGGELFF. This sequence joins TRBV30 and TRBJ2-2; TRBD1 matches at 10 bases. Germline CDR1 GTSNPN, CDR2 SVGIG (reference sequence). The CDR3 is 15 amino acids. Losses at the gene ends were 4 bases for V and 7 bases for J; bases not matched to a gene: 9.

This chain connects TRBV21-1 to TRBJ2-7; whether TRBD1, the table's D call, matches the DNA was not checked. TRBV21-1 is annotated as a pseudogene. This CDR3 contains 16 residues. This chain's CDR3 is CASSKDYRGVSYEQYF. The CDR3 DNA follows: TGTGCCAGCAGCAAAGACTACAGGGGTGTTTCCTACGAGCAGTACTTC.

The chain is built from TRBV28 and TRBJ1-1, with TRBD1 matching over 9 bases. Germline values: CDR1 MDHEN, CDR2 SYDVKM. Trimming at V came to 6 bases and at J to 3 bases, leaving 11 bases not matched to a gene. CDR3 size: 16 residues. In DNA form, the CDR3 reads TGTGCCAGCAGCCCTGGACAGGGGCACGGTGACACTGAAGCTTTCTTT. As protein: CASSPGQGHGDTEAFF.

The chain employs TRBV30 and TRBJ2-4, with 7 bases aligning to TRBD2. The germline CDR1 and CDR2 sequences are GTSNPN and SVGIG (reference sequence). The CDR3 has 13 amino acids. Trimming at V came to 1 base and at J to 6 bases, leaving 3 bases not matched to a gene. CDR3 bases: TGTGCCTGGAGTGCCGGGGGGAGAAACATTCAGTACTTC. This codes for CAWSAGGRNIQYF.

The V and J genes are TRBV6-6 and TRBJ1-5; D not certain. V dropped 6 bases and J dropped 3 bases, with 9 bases sitting between them. Per the germline V gene, CDR1 is MNHNY and CDR2 is SVGAGI (reference sequence). This CDR3 comprises 13 residues. This chain's CDR3 is CASRPRINQPQHF. Written as DNA, the CDR3 is TGTGCCAGCAGACCGAGAATCAATCAGCCCCAGCATTTT.

The CDR3 sequence: CASSVESTLNNEQFF. The CDR3 DNA reads as TGTGCCAGCAGCGTAGAATCTACGCTCAACAATGAGCAGTTCTTC. V is TRBV9 and J is TRBJ2-1; no reliable D call. V was trimmed by 0 bases and J by 5 bases, leaving 12 bases between them. The CDR3 totals 15 residues. The germline V gene has CDR1 SGDLS and CDR2 YYNGEE.

This rearrangement joins TRBV11-2 to TRBJ2-1; TRBD2 matches 7 bases. V lost 4 bases and J lost 8; bases outside the gene matches: 11. Per the germline V gene, CDR1 is SGHAT and CDR2 is FQNNGV. This CDR3 spans 15 amino acids. The chain's CDR3 is CASSSGTTPFHEQFF. The CDR3 nucleotides read TGTGCCAGCAGCTCCGGGACTACCCCTTTCCATGAGCAGTTCTTC.

The rearrangement uses TRBV4-3 and TRBJ2-7; D remains unclear. Germline V lookup: CDR1 LGHNA, CDR2 YSLEER. Trimming removed 0 bases from V and 1 base from J, with 19 bases in between. This CDR3 is 18 amino acids long. CDR3 sequence: CASSQDHYRGFSSYEQYF. Written as DNA, the CDR3 is TGCGCCAGCAGCCAAGATCATTATCGCGGCTTTTCGTCCTACGAGCAGTACTTC.

This clone was picked up a small number of times. The CDR3 nucleotides are TGCGCCAGCAGCCTCAGGGTGTCCGGGGAGCTGTTTTTT. This sequence encodes CASSLRVSGELFF. The chain links TRBV10-1 to TRBJ2-2, with D possibly TRBD1 on 5 matching bases. Trimming shortened V by 6 bases and J by 6 bases, and 11 bases separated the two germline ends. Germline V gene sequence: CDR1 WNHNN, CDR2 SYGVQD (reference sequence). The CDR3 runs to 13 residues.

This rearrangement joins TRBV5-1 to TRBJ2-7, with no clear D. Germline V CDR1 and CDR2: SGHRS, YFSETQ. This CDR3 has 13 amino acids. V lost 2 bases and J lost 0, with 6 bases in between. Written as DNA, the CDR3 is TGCGCCAGCAGCTTCGGATACTCCTACGAGCAGTACTTC. It is translated as CASSFGYSYEQYF.

The chain combines TRBV4-1 with TRBJ2-7; 7 bases map to TRBD2. The length of the CDR3 is 15 residues. Trimming cost V 5 bases and J 5 bases; bases outside gene matches: 12. Germline-derived CDR1 and CDR2 are MGHRA and YSYEKL. This CDR3 is CASSWVVGGNDEQYF. In nucleotides, the CDR3 is TGCGCCAGCAGCTGGGTGGTGGGAGGGAACGACGAGCAGTACTTC.

The J gene is TRBJ2-7, the V gene TRBV6-5, with 9 bases aligning to TRBD1. The CDR3 sequence is 14 residues long. Trimming removed 7 bases from V and 2 bases from J; junction bases left unmatched: 6. CDR1 and CDR2 from the germline V gene are MNHEY and SVGAGI. The CDR3 DNA is TGTGCCAGCACTATGGGACAGGGCACCTACGAGCAGTACTTC. Protein sequence: CASTMGQGTYEQYF.

The rearrangement uses TRBV11-2 and TRBJ2-7; TRBD2 matches at 7 bases. J lost 4 bases, V lost 2 bases, and 8 bases had no gene match. The CDR3 consists of 15 residues. CDR1 and CDR2 from the germline V gene are SGHAT and FQNNGV. CDR3 sequence reads: CASSLLGGNFYEQYF. The CDR3 bases are TGTGCCAGCAGCTTATTGGGGGGGAACTTTTACGAGCAGTACTTC.

With respect to this clone: Other DNA sequences in the sample encode the same CDR3. The rearrangement links TRBV5-4 to TRBJ2-2; D gene uncertain. The ends were cut back, 2 bases at V and 6 bases at J, with 5 bases in the middle. Germline CDR1 is SGHNT and CDR2 is YYREEE (reference sequence). The CDR3 has 12 residues. CDR3 bases: TGTGCCAGCAGCTTATCTCCCGGGGAGCTGTTTTTT. Translated, it gives CASSLSPGELFF.

This rearrangement joins TRBV9 to TRBJ2-7, with TRBD2 identical over 8 bases. Germline CDR1 reads SGDLS; CDR2 reads YYNGEE. The CDR3 totals 15 residues. V was clipped by 0 bases and J by 3 bases; unmatched bases: 5. CDR3 loop: CASSVGVSGVYEQYF. In DNA form, the CDR3 reads TGTGCCAGCAGCGTAGGGGTTAGCGGGGTCTACGAGCAGTACTTC.

This sequence joins TRBV30 and TRBJ1-2; tentative D call: TRBD1 (5 bases). The length of the CDR3 is 13 residues. Deletions cut 0 bases from V and 3 bases from J, with 8 bases between. CDR1 and CDR2 (germline): GTSNPN, SVGIG (reference sequence). The CDR3: CAWSVAGHYGYTF. The CDR3, as DNA: TGTGCCTGGAGTGTAGCGGGACACTATGGCTACACCTTC.

V gene TRBV6-1 combines with J gene TRBJ1-2, with 9 nucleotides matching TRBD1. Germline V gene lookup returns CDR1 MNHNS and CDR2 SASEGT. The CDR3 covers 14 residues. V was clipped by 0 bases and J by 7 bases; unmatched bases: 3. DNA of the CDR3: TGTGCCAGCAGTGAAGCCGGGACAGGGAGTGGCTACACCTTC. Translating gives CASSEAGTGSGYTF.

This clone has only one observation. The V and J genes are TRBV6-6 and TRBJ2-1, with a possible D match to TRBD2 (5 bases). Trimming pared 8 bases from V and 0 bases from J, leaving 8 bases between. Germline CDR1 is MNHNY and CDR2 is SVGAGI (reference sequence). The CDR3 is 13 amino acids. The CDR3 sequence is CASERSSYNEQFF. CDR3 sequence (DNA): TGTGCCAGCGAGCGGAGCTCCTACAATGAGCAGTTCTTC.

Points on this clone: The conserved closing phenylalanine or tryptophan is absent in this CDR3, likely reflecting a read error. V gene TRBV29-1 combines with J gene TRBJ1-1; D gene uncertain. This CDR3 is built from 13 residues. Germline V gene lookup returns CDR1 SQVTM and CDR2 ANQGSEA. Trimming shortened V by 7 bases and J by 3 bases, and 15 bases separated the two germline ends. CDR3 amino acids: CSAEGDKYTEAFL. The DNA for the CDR3 is TGCAGCGCCGAGGGCGACAAGTACACTGAAGCTTTCCTT.

The V and J genes are TRBV15 and TRBJ1-2; 7 nucleotides align to TRBD1. This CDR3 has 14 amino acids. J lost 4 bases, V lost 7 bases, and 9 bases had no gene match. Germline V gene data show CDR1 as LNHNV and CDR2 as YYDKDF (reference sequence). CDR3 residues: CATTQERGLYGYTF. In nucleotides, the CDR3 is TGTGCCACCACCCAGGAAAGGGGGCTCTATGGCTACACCTTC.

V and J are TRBV27 and TRBJ2-3; TRBD1 matches at 7 bases. The CDR3 covers 17 residues. Trimming removed 5 bases from V and 2 bases from J; junction bases left unmatched: 13. In germline, CDR1 is MNHEY, CDR2 SMNVEV (reference sequence). CDR3 DNA: TGTGCCAGCAGTCCCTTGGGGCTAGGGGGCCACACAGATACGCAGTATTTT. It is translated as CASSPLGLGGHTDTQYF.

The rearrangement uses TRBV2 and TRBJ2-7; D could derive from TRBD1 or TRBD2 (5 bases each). Germline V lookup: CDR1 SNHLY, CDR2 FYNNEI. The ends were cut back, 7 bases at V and 6 bases at J, with 19 bases in the middle. There are 14 residues in the CDR3. The chain's CDR3 is CASKETVLLGEQYF. CDR3 in DNA: TGTGCCAGCAAGGAGACAGTCCTACTAGGCGAGCAGTACTTC.

This rearrangement joins TRBV30 to TRBJ2-7, with 8 bases that match TRBD1. Trimming at V came to 7 bases and at J to 7 bases, leaving 12 bases not matched to a gene. This CDR3 is built from 13 residues. Germline assignment: CDR1 GTSNPN and CDR2 SVGIG (reference sequence). The CDR3 region has the DNA TGTGCCTTTTATGACAGGGGCTTTGGTGAGCAGTACTTC. Translating it yields CAFYDRGFGEQYF.

This clone was seen only a few times. V is TRBV6-5 and J is TRBJ1-1; D gene ambiguous. The CDR3 runs 13 residues. Trimming took off 0 bases at V and 7 bases at J, with 9 bases between the two ends. Germline CDR1 and CDR2: MNHEY and SVGAGI. The DNA for the CDR3 is TGTGCCAGCAGTTACTCGGGAGAGATTGAAGCTTTCTTT. Translated, it gives CASSYSGEIEAFF.

This chain links TRBV28 with TRBJ2-7; TRBD1 aligns across 10 bases. The CDR3 consists of 17 residues. Germline trimming cut 7 bases from V and 3 bases from J; bases unmatched to any gene: 15. Germline assignment: CDR1 MDHEN and CDR2 SYDVKM. The CDR3: CASISGTGATIGYEQYF. The CDR3 nucleotides read TGTGCCAGCATATCCGGGACAGGGGCCACCATCGGCTACGAGCAGTACTTC.

V gene TRBV18 combines with J gene TRBJ2-7; D unresolved. This CDR3 comprises 13 residues. Germline assignment: CDR1 KGHSH and CDR2 LQKENI. Trimming took off 2 bases at V and 5 bases at J, with 10 bases between the two ends. CDR3 DNA: TGTGCCAGCTCACCAGGGGTCCCGGACGAGCAGTACTTC. Encoded protein: CASSPGVPDEQYF.

CDR3 in DNA: TGTGCCAGCAGATCCGTCTCGAGCTCCTACGAGCAGTACTTC. Its protein is CASRSVSSSYEQYF. The chain is built from TRBV2 and TRBJ2-7; no clear D. The CDR3 loop spans 14 amino acids. Germline CDR1 SNHLY, CDR2 FYNNEI. V lost 6 bases and J lost 0, with 12 bases in between.

The chain uses TRBV15 and TRBJ1-5; tentatively, D is TRBD1 (6 bases). Germline V lookup: CDR1 LNHNV, CDR2 YYDKDF (reference sequence). The CDR3 runs 18 residues. The V end lost 3 bases, the J end lost 0 bases, and 18 bases lay between the germline ends. The CDR3 reads CATSSAGRGFYSNQPQHF. CDR3 nucleotide sequence: TGTGCCACCAGCAGTGCGGGCAGGGGATTCTATAGCAATCAGCCCCAGCATTTT.

The rearrangement joins TRBV30 to TRBJ2-5; 10 positions agree with TRBD2. V lost 5 bases to trimming and J lost 5 bases; unmatched junction nucleotides: 2. Per the germline V gene, CDR1 is GTSNPN and CDR2 is SVGIG (reference sequence). The CDR3 loop spans 12 amino acids. CDR3 residues: CAWLAGEETQYF. The CDR3, as DNA: TGTGCCTGGCTAGCGGGAGAGGAGACCCAGTACTTC.

The chain combines TRBV18 with TRBJ1-2; no reliable D call. This CDR3 is 13 amino acids long. CDR1 is KGHSH and CDR2 is LQKENI in the germline V gene. V shed 6 bases and J shed 4 bases, with 12 bases lying between them. CDR3 coding DNA: TGTGCCAGCTCGCCCCGGCGAGTCTATGGCTACACCTTC. Amino acids: CASSPRRVYGYTF.

The chain employs TRBV7-2 and TRBJ2-7; 7 bases line up with TRBD1. Per the germline V gene, CDR1 is SGHTA and CDR2 is FQGNSA. V gave up 3 bases and J gave up 4 bases; unmatched junction bases: 9. There are 15 residues in the CDR3. CDR3 protein: CASSLRQGGQYEQYF. CDR3 in DNA: TGTGCCAGCAGCTTGCGACAGGGTGGCCAATACGAGCAGTACTTC. The variable domain in full, completed from reference TRBV7-2 and TRBJ2-7, reads GAGVSQSPSNKVTEKGKDVELRCDPISGHTALYWYRQSLGQGLEFLIYFQGNSAPDKSGLPSDRFSAERTGGSVSTLTIQRTQQEDSAVYLCASSLRQGGQYEQYFGPGTRLTVT.